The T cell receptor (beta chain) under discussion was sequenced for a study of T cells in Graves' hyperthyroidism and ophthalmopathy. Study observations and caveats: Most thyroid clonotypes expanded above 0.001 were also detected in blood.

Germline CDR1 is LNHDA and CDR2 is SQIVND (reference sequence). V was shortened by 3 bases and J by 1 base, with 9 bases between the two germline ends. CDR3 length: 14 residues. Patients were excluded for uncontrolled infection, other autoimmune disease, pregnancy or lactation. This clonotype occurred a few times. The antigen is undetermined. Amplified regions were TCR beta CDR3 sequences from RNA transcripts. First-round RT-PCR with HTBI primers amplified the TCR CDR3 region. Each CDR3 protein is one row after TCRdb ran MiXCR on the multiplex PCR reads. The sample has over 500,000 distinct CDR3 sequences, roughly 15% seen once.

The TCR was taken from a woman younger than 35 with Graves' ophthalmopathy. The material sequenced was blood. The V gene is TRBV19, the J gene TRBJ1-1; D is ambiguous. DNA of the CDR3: TGTGCCAGTAGTATGATAAAGGGGAACACTGAAGCTTTCTTT. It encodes CASSMIKGNTEAFF.